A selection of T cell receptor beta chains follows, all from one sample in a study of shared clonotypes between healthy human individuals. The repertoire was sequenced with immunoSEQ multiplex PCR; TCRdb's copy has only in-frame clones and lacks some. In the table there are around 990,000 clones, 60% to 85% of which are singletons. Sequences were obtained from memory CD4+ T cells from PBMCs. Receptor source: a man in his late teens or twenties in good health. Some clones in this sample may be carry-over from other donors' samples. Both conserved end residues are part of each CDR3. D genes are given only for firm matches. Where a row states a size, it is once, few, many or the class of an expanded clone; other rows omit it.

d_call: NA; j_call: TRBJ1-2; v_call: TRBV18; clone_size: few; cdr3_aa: CASSPPTGGHGYTF; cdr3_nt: TGTGCCAGCTCACCACCGACCGGGGGCCACGGCTACACCTTC
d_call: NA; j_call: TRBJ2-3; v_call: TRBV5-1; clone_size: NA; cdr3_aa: CASSLQTVTDTQYF; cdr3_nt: TGCGCCAGCAGCTTACAGACGGTCACAGATACGCAGTATTTT
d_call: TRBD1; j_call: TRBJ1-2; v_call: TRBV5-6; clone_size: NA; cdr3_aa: CASSSTDRPWGYTF; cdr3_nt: TGTGCCAGCAGCTCAACGGACAGGCCATGGGGCTACACCTTC
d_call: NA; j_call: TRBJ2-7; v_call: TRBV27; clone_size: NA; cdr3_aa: CASRFRASYEQYF; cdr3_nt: TGTGCCAGCAGGTTCAGGGCCTCCTACGAGCAGTACTTC
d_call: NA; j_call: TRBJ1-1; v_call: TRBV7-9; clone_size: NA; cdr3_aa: CASSQDRLEAFF; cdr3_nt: TGTGCCAGCAGCCAGGACAGACTTGAAGCTTTCTTT
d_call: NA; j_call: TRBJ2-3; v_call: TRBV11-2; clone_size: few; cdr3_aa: CASRMRLLNTQYF; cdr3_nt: TGTGCCAGCAGGATGCGACTACTGAATACGCAGTATTTT
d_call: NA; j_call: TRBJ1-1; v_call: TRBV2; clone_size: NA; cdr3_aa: CASSWGNEAFF; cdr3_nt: TGTGCCAGCAGCTGGGGGAACGAAGCTTTCTTT
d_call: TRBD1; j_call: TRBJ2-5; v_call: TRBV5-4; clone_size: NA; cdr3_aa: CASSSGLDRVVETQYF; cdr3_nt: TGTGCCAGCAGCTCCGGACTTGACAGGGTGGTAGAGACCCAGTACTTC
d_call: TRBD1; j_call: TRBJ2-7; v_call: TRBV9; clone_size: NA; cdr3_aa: CASSERGQGEYEQYF; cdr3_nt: TGTGCCAGCAGCGAGAGGGGACAGGGTGAGTACGAGCAGTACTTC
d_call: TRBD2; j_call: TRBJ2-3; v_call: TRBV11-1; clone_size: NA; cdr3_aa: CASSLLAGGLIDTQYF; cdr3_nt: TGTGCCAGCAGCCTACTAGCGGGAGGCCTAATAGATACGCAGTATTTT
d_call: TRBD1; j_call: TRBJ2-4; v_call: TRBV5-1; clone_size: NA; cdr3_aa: CASSRGGSAKNIQYF; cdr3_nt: TGCGCCAGCAGCCGAGGGGGCTCGGCCAAAAACATTCAGTACTTC
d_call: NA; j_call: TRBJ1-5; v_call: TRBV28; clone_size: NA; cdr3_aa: CASSLLLSGSSNQPQHF; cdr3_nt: TGTGCCAGCAGTTTGTTATTGTCAGGGAGTAGCAATCAGCCCCAGCATTTT
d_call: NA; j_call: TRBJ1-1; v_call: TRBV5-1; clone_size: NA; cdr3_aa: CASSLGSQGPEAFF; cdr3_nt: TGCGCCAGCAGCTTGGGATCCCAGGGGCCTGAAGCTTTCTTT
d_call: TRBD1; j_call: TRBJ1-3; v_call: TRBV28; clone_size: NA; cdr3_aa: CASRTLQGARGNTIYF; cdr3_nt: TGTGCCAGCAGGACACTACAGGGGGCGCGGGGAAACACCATATATTTT
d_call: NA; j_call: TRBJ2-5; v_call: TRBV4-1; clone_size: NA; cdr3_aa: CASSRPGSQETQYF; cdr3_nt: TGCGCCAGCAGCAGACCCGGGTCCCAAGAGACCCAGTACTTC
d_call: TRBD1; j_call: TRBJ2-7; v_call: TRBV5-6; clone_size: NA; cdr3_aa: CASSLQGEDEQYF; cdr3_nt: TGTGCCAGCAGCTTACAGGGGGAGGACGAGCAGTACTTC
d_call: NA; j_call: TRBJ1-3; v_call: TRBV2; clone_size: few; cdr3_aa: CATGPVSGNTIYF; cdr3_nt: TGTGCCACCGGACCGGTCTCTGGAAACACCATATATTTT